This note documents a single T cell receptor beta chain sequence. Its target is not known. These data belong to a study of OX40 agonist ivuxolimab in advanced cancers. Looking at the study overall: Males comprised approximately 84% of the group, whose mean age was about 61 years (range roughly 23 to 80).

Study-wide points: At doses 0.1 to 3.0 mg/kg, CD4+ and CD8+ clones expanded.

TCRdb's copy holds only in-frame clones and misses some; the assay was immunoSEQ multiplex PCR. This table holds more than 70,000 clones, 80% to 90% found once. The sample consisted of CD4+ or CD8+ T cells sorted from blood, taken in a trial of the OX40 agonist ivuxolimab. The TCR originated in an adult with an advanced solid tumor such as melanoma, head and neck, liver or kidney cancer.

The CDR3 nucleotides are TGTGCCAGCAGCCAAACTCCGCGAAGTCGTGGAAACACCATATATTTT. This gives the protein CASSQTPRSRGNTIYF. The chain couples TRBV4-2 to TRBJ1-3, with D uncertain. The CDR3 has 16 amino acids. Germline-derived CDR1 and CDR2 are LGHNA and YNFKEQ. V shed 2 bases and J shed 3 bases, with 14 bases lying between them.